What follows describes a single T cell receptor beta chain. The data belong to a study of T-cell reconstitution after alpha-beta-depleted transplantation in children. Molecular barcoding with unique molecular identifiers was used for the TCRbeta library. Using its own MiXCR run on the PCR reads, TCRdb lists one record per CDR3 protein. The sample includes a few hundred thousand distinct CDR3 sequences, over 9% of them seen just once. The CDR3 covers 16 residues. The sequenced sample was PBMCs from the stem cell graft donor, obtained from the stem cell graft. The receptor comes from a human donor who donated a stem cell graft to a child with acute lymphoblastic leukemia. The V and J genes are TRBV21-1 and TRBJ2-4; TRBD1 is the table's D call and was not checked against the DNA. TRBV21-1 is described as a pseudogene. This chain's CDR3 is CASTKWGAIAKNIQYF. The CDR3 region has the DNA TGTGCCAGCACTAAGTGGGGCGCCATAGCCAAAAACATTCAGTACTTC.